These 8 T cell receptor beta chains were sequenced from one sample in a study of technical replicates of blood from a handful of donors. This table comes from immunoSEQ multiplex PCR, and its TCRdb copy is limited to in-frame clones, with some not included. The repertoire has just over 8,000 clones, approximately 87% of them found once; the top ten carry 12%. Sequencing used PBMCs. Receptor source: a human donor in good health.

The chain recombines TRBV7-2 with TRBJ1-2; TRBD1 matches 7 bases. The CDR3 extends over 14 amino acids. The V gene's germline CDR1 is SGHTA and CDR2 FQGNSA. The ends lost 4 bases at V and 1 base at J; junction bases unmatched: 3. Here the CDR3 DNA reads TGTGCCAGCAGCTCGCAGGGGGTTAACTATGGCTACACCTTC. It codes for CASSSQGVNYGYTF.

This CDR3 reads CASSPGVSGTSQGETQYF. CDR3 sequence (DNA): TGTGCCAGCAGCCCCGGTGTTAGCGGGACGAGCCAAGGAGAGACCCAGTACTTC. The chain employs TRBV7-9 and TRBJ2-5; 8 bases match TRBD2. The CDR3 is 18 amino acids. V lost 5 bases, J lost 4 bases, and 18 bases stayed unmatched. Germline V CDR1 and CDR2: SEHNR, FQNEAQ (reference sequence).

By share, this clone ranks as medium-sized. The chain employs TRBV25-1 and TRBJ1-1; no clear D. V was shortened by 6 bases and J by 1 base, with 6 bases between the two germline ends. Germline CDR1 and CDR2: MGHDK and SYGVNS. The CDR3 sequence is 12 residues long. CDR3 loop: CASRGGNTEAFF. The DNA of the CDR3 is TGTGCCAGCAGAGGAGGGAACACTGAAGCTTTCTTT.

The V call is TRBV27, the J call TRBJ2-7; TRBD1 is a possible D gene (5 bases). Germline lookup yields CDR1 MNHEY and CDR2 SMNVEV (reference sequence). The CDR3 has 13 amino acids. The V and J ends lost 6 bases and 7 bases respectively, with 16 bases between them. As DNA, the CDR3 is TGTGCCAGCAGCCCAACAGCAGCAGGGGAGCAGTACTTC. It codes for CASSPTAAGEQYF.

The chain couples TRBV5-6 to TRBJ2-7; D gene uncertain. Germline loops: CDR1 SGHDT, CDR2 YYEEEE. The V gene lost 0 bases and the J gene lost 2 bases, with 9 bases spanning the gap. The CDR3 has 14 residues. CDR3 sequence (DNA): TGTGCCAGCAGCTTGGTCGGCGGAACCTACGAGCAGTACTTC. Its translation is CASSLVGGTYEQYF. Supplemented by reference TRBV5-6 and TRBJ2-7, the full variable domain reads DAGVTQSPTHLIKTRGQQVTLRCSPKSGHDTVSWYQQALGQGPQFIFQYYEEEERQRGNFPDRFSGHQFPNYSSELNVNALLLGDSALYLCASSLVGGTYEQYFGPGTRLTVT.

This clone is large in the sample. The V call is TRBV6-1, the J call TRBJ2-5, with a possible D match to TRBD2 (6 bases). Between the trimmed V and J ends, which lost 1 base and 2 bases, there was a span of 20 bases. CDR3 length equals 18 residues. CDR1 is MNHNS and CDR2 is SASEGT in the germline V gene. Here the CDR3 DNA reads TGTGCCAGCAGTGAAGAAAGTGGGTTCGCAGGACTACAAGAGACCCAGTACTTC. It yields the protein CASSEESGFAGLQETQYF.

The chain joins TRBV29-1 to TRBJ1-1, with 11 bases aligning to TRBD1. The CDR3 length is 13 residues. In germline, CDR1 is SQVTM, CDR2 ANQGSEA. With 5 bases clipped from V and 4 bases from J, the junction kept 3 bases outside the gene matches. The CDR3 sequence is CSVKGQGGTEAFF. DNA for the CDR3: TGCAGCGTTAAGGGACAGGGGGGCACTGAAGCTTTCTTT.

V gene TRBV4-1 combines with J gene TRBJ1-5, with 9 bases lining up with TRBD1. In germline, CDR1 is MGHRA, CDR2 YSYEKL. The CDR3 spans 18 residues. Trimming at V came to 3 bases and at J to 3 bases, leaving 12 bases not matched to a gene. This CDR3 reads CASSHDRTGENFNQPQHF. Written as DNA, the CDR3 is TGCGCCAGCAGCCACGACCGGACAGGGGAGAACTTCAATCAGCCCCAGCATTTT.